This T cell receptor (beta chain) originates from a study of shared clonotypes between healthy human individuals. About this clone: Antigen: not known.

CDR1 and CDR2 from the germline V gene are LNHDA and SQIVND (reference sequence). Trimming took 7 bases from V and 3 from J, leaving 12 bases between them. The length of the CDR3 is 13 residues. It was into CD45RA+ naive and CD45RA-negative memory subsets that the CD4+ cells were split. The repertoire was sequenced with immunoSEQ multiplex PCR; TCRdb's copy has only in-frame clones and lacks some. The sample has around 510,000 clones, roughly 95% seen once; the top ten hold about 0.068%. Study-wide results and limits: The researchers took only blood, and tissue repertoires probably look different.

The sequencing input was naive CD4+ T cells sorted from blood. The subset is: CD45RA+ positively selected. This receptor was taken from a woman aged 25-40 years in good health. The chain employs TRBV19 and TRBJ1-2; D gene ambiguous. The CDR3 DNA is TGTGCCAGTACCAAAACCGCGGACTATGGCTACACCTTC. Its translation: CASTKTADYGYTF.